Shown below are 26 T cell receptor beta chains from a single sample sequenced in a study of blood T cells in healthy people across ages (dated by TCRdb to the mid-2010s). Libraries were prepared through 5' RACE. The sequencer listed for this sample is Illumina HiSeq 2500. A second PCR of about 6 to 12 cycles was run with a J-beta primer mix and a sample-barcoded 5' primer. TCRdb reran the public reads through fastp at Q25 and MiXCR, keeping productive beta chains. One record per CDR3 amino acid sequence lists the most common genes and DNA. The sample table contains over 500,000 distinct CDR3 sequences; only one count was recorded for about 29% of them. The top ten constitute approximately 3.5% of the sample. A further study also used this sample, focusing on T cells of mothers and their children.

The sequencing sample was made of blood. Every receptor here comes from a boy aged 2 to 10 in good health.

The rearrangement links TRBV29-1 to TRBJ2-1, with D unresolved. The J call may be in error: the DNA end matches TRBJ2-5 better. Germline V gene data show CDR1 as SQVTM and CDR2 as ANQGSEA. The CDR3 totals 12 residues. The CDR3 sequence: CSVSYGIETQYF. For the CDR3, the DNA is TGCAGCGTTAGTTATGGTATTGAGACCCAGTACTTC.

Only a few counts were recorded for this clonotype. The chain combines TRBV20-1 with TRBJ2-2; the D is unclear. This CDR3 comprises 15 residues. Per the germline V gene, CDR1 is DFQATT and CDR2 is SNEGSKA (reference sequence). V lost 2 bases and J lost 1, with 11 bases in between. The CDR3 sequence is CSARRPARNTGELFF. As DNA, the CDR3 is TGCAGTGCTAGAAGGCCAGCGAGGAACACCGGGGAGCTGTTTTTT.

This clonotype was observed a few times. The CDR3 spells CASSHAGAHYEQYF. CDR3 nucleotides: TGTGCCAGCAGCCACGCAGGGGCTCACTACGAGCAGTACTTC. This chain connects TRBV14 to TRBJ2-7; possible D gene TRBD1, 6 bases. Germline assignment: CDR1 SGHDN and CDR2 FVKESK. CDR3 length: 14 residues. Trimming pared 3 bases from V and 3 bases from J, leaving 12 bases between.

The genes are TRBV25-1 and TRBJ2-7; 12 positions match TRBD2. Near its end, the DNA agrees better with TRBJ2-1, so the J call may be wrong. Germline CDR1 and CDR2: MGHDK and SYGVNS. The CDR3 loop spans 15 amino acids. CDR3 amino acids: CASRLAGGRYNEQFF. The CDR3 coding sequence is TGTGCCAGCAGACTAGCGGGGGGCCGGTACAATGAGCAGTTCTTC.

The chain recombines TRBV6-1 with TRBJ1-2; D unresolved. Germline assignment: CDR1 MNHNS and CDR2 SASEGT. The germline V and J ends were trimmed by 7 bases and 8 bases, with 17 bases remaining between them. There are 13 residues in the CDR3. The CDR3 DNA sequence: TGTGCCAGCAATCCTAGGGTGTTTTCCGGCTACACCTTC. This translates into CASNPRVFSGYTF.

This chain uses TRBV2 with TRBJ2-1, with 8 bases matching TRBD2. Germline lookup yields CDR1 SNHLY and CDR2 FYNNEI. Trimming took 8 bases from V and 5 from J; bases not matched to a gene: 11. CDR3 size: 15 residues. The CDR3 loop reads CASEGGAGGHNEQFF. The CDR3 coding sequence is TGTGCCAGCGAAGGAGGGGCGGGAGGTCACAATGAGCAGTTCTTC.

In this sample, this clonotype turned up a few times. The chain couples TRBV5-4 to TRBJ1-5; 8 bases are shared with TRBD1. V lost 4 bases, J lost 5 bases, and 5 bases stayed unmatched. The CDR3 is 14 residues long. The germline CDR1 and CDR2 sequences are SGHNT and YYREEE (reference sequence). The CDR3 nucleotides read TGTGCCAGCAGCGCACAGGGGGTCGATCAGCCCCAGCATTTT. As protein: CASSAQGVDQPQHF.

The V gene is TRBV5-1, the J gene TRBJ2-7; 8 nucleotides line up with TRBD2. Germline loops: CDR1 SGHRS, CDR2 YFSETQ. V shed 0 bases, J shed 3 bases, and the junction held 8 bases outside the gene matches. This CDR3 is 16 amino acids long. For the CDR3, the DNA is TGCGCCAGCAGCTTGGCGCCCAGCGGGGGACTCTACGAGCAGTACTTC. As protein: CASSLAPSGGLYEQYF.

This clonotype was seen more than once but under ten times. The chain has TRBV7-3 and TRBJ2-3, with a weak D call TRBD2 (7 bases). The V gene's germline CDR1 is SGHTA and CDR2 FQGTGA. This CDR3 contains 17 residues. Trimming pared 6 bases from V and 2 bases from J, leaving 21 bases between. The CDR3 DNA reads TGTGCCAGCAGTAATCGTCAGGGGAGGGGGTACACAGATACGCAGTATTTT. Encoded protein: CASSNRQGRGYTDTQYF.

The chain links TRBV5-1 to TRBJ1-3; 8 bases match TRBD1. Per germline, CDR1 SGHRS and CDR2 YFSETQ. The CDR3 spans 15 residues. The V and J ends lost 7 bases and 4 bases, in that order; junction bases with no gene match: 10. DNA of the CDR3: TGCGCCAGCTCCTACGGACAGGGCACCGGAAACACCATATATTTT. Amino acids: CASSYGQGTGNTIYF. The full variable domain, its missing parts supplied by reference TRBV5-1 and TRBJ1-3, is KAGVTQTPRYLIKTRGQQVTLSCSPISGHRSVSWYQQTPGQGLQFLFEYFSETQRNKGNFPGRFSGRQFSNSRSEMNVSTLELGDSALYLCASSYGQGTGNTIYFGEGSWLTVV.

Many counts were recorded for this clonotype. The rearrangement uses TRBV5-1 and TRBJ2-1; a weak D match, TRBD1 (6 bases). The germline gives CDR1 SGHRS, CDR2 YFSETQ. Trimming took off 1 base at V and 4 bases at J, with 6 bases between the two ends. The CDR3 covers 13 residues. CDR3 sequence reads: CASSLQGYNEQFF. The CDR3 DNA follows: TGCGCCAGCAGCTTGCAGGGGTACAATGAGCAGTTCTTC.

This clonotype came up a few times. J is TRBJ2-5 and V is TRBV5-4; D is uncertain. The J call may not be correct, given that the DNA end is closer to TRBJ2-1. The length of the CDR3 is 12 residues. The germline CDR1 and CDR2 sequences are SGHNT and YYREEE (reference sequence). CDR3 loop: CASSGPLNEQFF. As DNA, the CDR3 is TGTGCCAGCAGCGGGCCTTTAAATGAGCAGTTCTTC.

This clonotype was seen a handful of times. CDR3 loop: CSVGAGGRVEDTQYF. CDR3 nucleotides: TGCAGCGTTGGGGCTGGAGGGAGGGTGGAAGATACGCAGTATTTT. This chain joins TRBV29-1 and TRBJ2-3; 7 bases fit TRBD2. This CDR3 contains 15 residues. The ends lost 4 bases at V and 5 bases at J; junction bases unmatched: 12. The germline gives CDR1 SQVTM, CDR2 ANQGSEA.

This chain links TRBV15 with TRBJ2-5; D remains ambiguous. The J call is uncertain, as TRBJ2-7 better fits the DNA end. The germline gives CDR1 LNHNV, CDR2 YYDKDF (reference sequence). The CDR3 consists of 14 residues. The CDR3 nucleotides are TGTGCCACCAGCAGAGCGGATTCTTTCTACGAGCAGTACTTC. Translating gives CATSRADSFYEQYF.

In this sample, this clonotype turned up many times. Mismatch with germline at one junction end may stem from a read error. J is TRBJ2-5 and V is TRBV10-1, with 7 bases matching TRBD2. Germline V gene lookup returns CDR1 WNHNN and CDR2 SYGVQD (reference sequence). The CDR3 length is 13 residues. CDR3 bases: TGTGCCAGCTCGGAGGGAGGGCAAGAGACCCAGTACTTC. Its protein is CASSEGGQETQYF.

The chain is built from TRBV9 and TRBJ1-2; the D gene is possibly TRBD1 (5 bases). In germline, CDR1 is SGDLS, CDR2 YYNGEE. The CDR3 is made up of 14 amino acids. Trimming shortened V by 0 bases and J by 1 base, and 7 bases separated the two germline ends. Written as DNA, the CDR3 is TGTGCCAGCAGCGTAGCCGACAGTAACTATGGCTACACCTTC. The encoded protein is CASSVADSNYGYTF.

The chain uses TRBV24-1 and TRBJ2-2, with a possible D match to TRBD2 (5 bases). The V gene's germline CDR1 is KGHDR and CDR2 SFDVKD. The CDR3 spans 15 residues. The germline V and J ends were trimmed by 4 bases and 5 bases, with 13 bases remaining between them. CDR3 sequence reads: CATSEARGLTGELFF. The CDR3 DNA reads as TGTGCCACCAGTGAGGCACGGGGTTTGACCGGGGAGCTGTTTTTT.

This clonotype was picked up a small number of times. This chain joins TRBV5-1 and TRBJ1-2; 10 nucleotides match TRBD1. The CDR3 is 15 residues long. J was trimmed by 7 bases and V by 5 bases; bases with no gene match: 11. The germline CDR1 and CDR2 sequences are SGHRS and YFSETQ. Here the CDR3 reads CASRFSGQGVVGYTF. The CDR3 nucleotides are TGCGCCAGCAGGTTCTCCGGACAGGGGGTGGTTGGCTACACCTTC. The full variable domain, its missing parts supplied by reference TRBV5-1 and TRBJ1-2, is KAGVTQTPRYLIKTRGQQVTLSCSPISGHRSVSWYQQTPGQGLQFLFEYFSETQRNKGNFPGRFSGRQFSNSRSEMNVSTLELGDSALYLCASRFSGQGVVGYTFGSGTRLTVV.

This clonotype was seen a handful of times. The chain recombines TRBV27 with TRBJ1-5; D remains unclear. CDR3 length: 18 residues. Trimming shortened V by 5 bases and J by 2 bases, and 22 bases separated the two germline ends. Germline loops: CDR1 MNHEY, CDR2 SMNVEV (reference sequence). As DNA, the CDR3 is TGTGCCAGCAGTCCGATCAAAGGAGGCGGTAGTGGCAATCAGCCCCAGCATTTT. The encoded protein is CASSPIKGGGSGNQPQHF.

The V gene is TRBV14, the J gene TRBJ2-5; a weak D match, TRBD2 (6 bases). The J call may be incorrect, as the DNA end agrees better with TRBJ2-7. This CDR3 has 12 residues. The germline V gene encodes CDR1 SGHDN and CDR2 FVKESK. CDR3 loop: CASSQGRDEQYF. In nucleotides, the CDR3 is TGTGCCAGCAGCCAAGGGAGGGACGAGCAGTACTTC.

In this sample, this clonotype turned up a few times. This chain joins TRBV18 and TRBJ2-7; the match to TRBD2 covers 7 bases. Per germline, CDR1 KGHSH and CDR2 LQKENI. The length of the CDR3 is 16 residues. V trimming: 3 bases; J trimming: 3 bases; junction bases outside the gene matches: 11. The CDR3 DNA sequence: TGTGCCAGCTCACCCGACCAGCGGGGCGGGAGCTACGAGCAGTACTTC. Amino acids: CASSPDQRGGSYEQYF.

This clonotype was counted a few times. V usage is TRBV7-7 and J usage is TRBJ2-3; 9 bases match TRBD1. The germline V gene has CDR1 SSHAT and CDR2 FNYEAQ (reference sequence). The length of the CDR3 is 13 residues. The DNA of the CDR3 is TGTGCAGCCAAGGGACAGGGAACAGATACGCAGTATTTT. This translates into CAAKGQGTDTQYF.

V gene TRBV4-1 combines with J gene TRBJ1-4; a weak D match, TRBD1 (6 bases). Trimming left V 8 bases short and J 8 bases short, with 21 bases between. Germline CDR1 and CDR2: MGHRA and YSYEKL. CDR3 length equals 15 residues. CDR3 residues: CASGLRQASREKLFF. CDR3 nucleotide sequence: TGCGCCAGCGGGCTAAGACAGGCCAGTCGGGAAAAACTGTTTTTT.

The table lists this clonotype with many counts. As DNA, the CDR3 is TGTGCCAGCAGTGGGACAGGGGAAAAGATCGGGGAGCTGTTTTTT. Its translation is CASSGTGEKIGELFF. The genes are TRBV6-1 and TRBJ2-2; 9 bases agree with TRBD1. The CDR3 consists of 15 residues. With V trimmed by 4 bases and J by 7 bases, 7 bases remained unmatched. The germline CDR1 and CDR2 sequences are MNHNS and SASEGT.

This clonotype has a count of ten or more. The chain joins TRBV4-1 to TRBJ2-7, with TRBD1 matching 8 bases. The germline V gene has CDR1 MGHRA and CDR2 YSYEKL. V was clipped by 0 bases and J by 1 base; unmatched bases: 11. The CDR3 is 18 residues long. The CDR3 loop is CASSQDGGAGGMSYEQYF. Written as DNA, the CDR3 is TGCGCCAGCAGCCAAGATGGCGGGGCAGGGGGCATGTCCTACGAGCAGTACTTC.

The rearrangement uses TRBV7-2 and TRBJ2-5; D gene ambiguous. Deletions cut 1 base from V and 9 bases from J, with 12 bases between. This CDR3 spans 13 amino acids. CDR1 is SGHTA, CDR2 FQGNSA, per germline. CDR3 sequence (DNA): TGTGCCAGCAGCTTAGGGGTCTTGGAAGCCCAGTACTTC. Residues: CASSLGVLEAQYF.